These 14 T cell receptor beta chains were sequenced from one sample in a study of T-cell reconstitution after alpha-beta-depleted transplantation in children. Preparation of the TCRbeta library involved a method that used unique molecular identifiers. From the PCR reads, TCRdb called clonotypes with MiXCR, one entry per CDR3 protein. Among roughly 590,000 distinct CDR3 sequences listed, roughly 17% were seen once. The specimen comprised PBMCs from the stem cell graft donor, sampled from the stem cell graft. These receptors originate from a human donor who donated a stem cell graft to a child with acute myeloid leukemia.

This rearrangement joins TRBV20-1 to TRBJ2-1, with a possible D match to TRBD2 (5 bases). Germline assignment: CDR1 DFQATT and CDR2 SNEGSKA (reference sequence). This CDR3 has 17 residues. V lost 0 bases and J 4 bases, leaving 19 bases between the germline ends. CDR3 sequence reads: CSARDTAGIWGYNEQFF. The CDR3 DNA sequence: TGCAGTGCTAGAGATACGGCGGGTATTTGGGGATACAATGAGCAGTTCTTC.

Only a few counts were recorded for this clonotype. This chain joins TRBV5-1 and TRBJ2-3; unclear D gene. The CDR3 runs to 11 residues. Deletions cut 3 bases from V and 7 bases from J, with 6 bases between. The germline gives CDR1 SGHRS, CDR2 YFSETQ. The CDR3 region has the DNA TGCGCCAGCAGCTGGGCGAATACGCAGTATTTT. Translated: CASSWANTQYF.

This rearrangement joins TRBV20-1 to TRBJ2-5; 7 bases align to TRBD2. Per germline, CDR1 DFQATT and CDR2 SNEGSKA (reference sequence). The CDR3 extends over 15 amino acids. J was trimmed by 8 bases and V by 1 base; bases with no gene match: 13. In DNA form, the CDR3 reads TGCAGTGCTAGAGTTCCGGGACGGGGGGTAGGAACCCAGTACTTC. It specifies CSARVPGRGVGTQYF.

The chain joins TRBV20-1 to TRBJ2-3, with 8 bases aligning to TRBD2. Trimming took 5 bases from V and 1 from J; bases not matched to a gene: 8. Germline CDR1 reads DFQATT; CDR2 reads SNEGSKA (reference sequence). The CDR3 sequence is 15 residues long. As DNA, the CDR3 is TGCAGTGCTGTCGGGGGGGCGGTTGGCACAGATACGCAGTATTTT. It yields the protein CSAVGGAVGTDTQYF.

V and J are TRBV7-2 and TRBJ2-3; a possible D gene is TRBD2 (6 bases). CDR1 and CDR2 from the germline V gene are SGHTA and FQGNSA. V was cut by 5 bases and J by 14 bases, with 20 bases left in between. The CDR3 contains 13 residues. DNA of the CDR3: TGTGCCAGCAGCCTACGGAGGGACCTCTTGGGGTATTTT. It encodes CASSLRRDLLGYF.

This clonotype was seen many times. The CDR3 coding sequence is TGTGCCAGCGGACAGGGGGCGAGGGAGCAGTACGTC. Protein sequence: CASGQGAREQYV. The V gene is TRBV7-9, the J gene TRBJ2-7; 11 bases line up with TRBD1. The length of the CDR3 is 12 residues. Germline V gives CDR1 SEHNR, CDR2 FQNEAQ (reference sequence). The V segment lost 8 bases and the J segment 7 bases; nucleotides outside the gene matches: 4.

The chain joins TRBV20-1 to TRBJ2-3, with D hard to call. This CDR3 contains 15 residues. Trimming took off 6 bases at V and 1 base at J, with 17 bases between the two ends. Germline values: CDR1 DFQATT, CDR2 SNEGSKA (reference sequence). The CDR3 DNA reads TGCAGTGCGACGCCTACGTCGCCAGGCACAGATACGCAGTATTTT. Translated, it gives CSATPTSPGTDTQYF.

With respect to this clonotype: It may be a read error: a sequence one base away is much more abundant. J is TRBJ1-2 and V is TRBV20-1; no firm D call. The CDR3 runs 13 residues. Germline CDR1 is DFQATT and CDR2 is SNEGSKA (reference sequence). CDR3 DNA: TGCAGTGCTCGGCCGGGAGATAACTATGGCCACACCTTC. Amino acids: CSARPGDNYGHTF.

This clonotype has a handful of counts. This chain uses TRBV7-8 with TRBJ2-7, with D perhaps matching TRBD1 (6 bases). CDR3 size: 15 residues. CDR1 and CDR2 from the germline V gene are SGHVS and FQNEAQ. The ends were cut back, 4 bases at V and 2 bases at J, with 15 bases in the middle. CDR3 nucleotide sequence: TGTGCCAGCAGCTCCGGTGAAGGGACACCCTACGAGCAGTACGTC. Protein: CASSSGEGTPYEQYV.

The chain has TRBV12-3 or TRBV12-4 and TRBJ2-5; D perhaps matches TRBD2 (7 bases). Trimming removed 3 bases at V and 9 bases at J, with 11 bases between. The CDR3 contains 12 residues. In nucleotides, the CDR3 is TGTGCCAGCAGTTTTGGGGGGGCGTCCCAGTACTTC. It is translated as CASSFGGASQYF.

This CDR3 is CASSQEWSTNTEAFF. For the CDR3, the DNA is TGTGCCAGCAGCCAAGAATGGTCGACGAACACTGAAGCTTTCTTT. The rearrangement joins TRBV3-1 to TRBJ1-1; D is uncertain. V was pared by 0 bases and J by 1 base, with 9 bases between. The CDR3 totals 15 residues. CDR1 is LGHDT, CDR2 YNNKEL, per germline (reference sequence).

This clonotype was counted ten times or more. This chain connects TRBV4-3 to TRBJ2-1; 7 bases fit TRBD1. The CDR3 runs 20 residues. V dropped 1 base and J dropped 5; count of bases not matched to a gene: 20. Germline V gene lookup returns CDR1 LGHNA and CDR2 YSLEER. CDR3 DNA: TGCGCCAGCAGCCAAGGGTTTTCGTTTGGGGGACAGAGGGTGGACAATGAGCAGTTCTTC. Translated: CASSQGFSFGGQRVDNEQFF.

The rearrangement uses TRBV20-1 and TRBJ2-3, with D perhaps matching TRBD2 (6 bases). The CDR3 extends over 14 amino acids. V was trimmed by 3 bases and J by 5 bases, leaving 15 bases between them. CDR1 DFQATT and CDR2 SNEGSKA come from the germline V gene (reference sequence). The CDR3 loop reads CSARSGQEEDTQYF. Here the CDR3 DNA reads TGCAGTGCTAGGAGCGGGCAGGAAGAAGATACGCAGTATTTT.

This clonotype was seen many times. J is TRBJ1-1 and V is TRBV12-3 or TRBV12-4; D gene unclear. The ends were cut back, 1 base at V and 4 bases at J, with 13 bases in the middle. The CDR3 loop spans 15 amino acids. CDR3 amino acids: CASSLELGLRTEAFF. The CDR3 DNA follows: TGTGCCAGCAGTTTAGAGCTGGGGTTACGCACTGAAGCTTTCTTT.